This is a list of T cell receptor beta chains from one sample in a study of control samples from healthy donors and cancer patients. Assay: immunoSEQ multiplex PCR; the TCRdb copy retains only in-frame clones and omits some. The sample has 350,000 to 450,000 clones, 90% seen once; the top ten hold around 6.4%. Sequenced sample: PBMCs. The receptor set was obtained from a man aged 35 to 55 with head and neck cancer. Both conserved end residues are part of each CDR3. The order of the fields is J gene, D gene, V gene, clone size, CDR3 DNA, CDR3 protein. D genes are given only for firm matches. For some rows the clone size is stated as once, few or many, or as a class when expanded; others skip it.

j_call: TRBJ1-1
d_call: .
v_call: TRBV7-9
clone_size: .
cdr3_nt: TGTGCCAGCAGCTTAGCACAGAACACTGAAGCTTTCTTT
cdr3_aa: CASSLAQNTEAFF

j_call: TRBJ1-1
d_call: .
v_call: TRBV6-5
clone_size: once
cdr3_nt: TGTGCCAGCAGTTACGTCCAAAACACTGAAGCTTTCTTT
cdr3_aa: CASSYVQNTEAFF

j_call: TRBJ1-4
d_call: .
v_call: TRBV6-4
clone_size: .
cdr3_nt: TGTGCCAGCAGTGACTCGGCGGGGGAGGGCGGTGAAAAACTGTTTTTT
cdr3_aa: CASSDSAGEGGEKLFF

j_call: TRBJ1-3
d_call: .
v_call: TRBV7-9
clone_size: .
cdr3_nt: TGTGCCAGCAGCTTAGGGAATACTGGAAACACCATATATTTT
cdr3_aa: CASSLGNTGNTIYF

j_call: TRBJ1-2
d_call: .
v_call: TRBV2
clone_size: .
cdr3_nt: TGTGCCGTCCCCGGGGCACACTTC
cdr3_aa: CAVPGAHF

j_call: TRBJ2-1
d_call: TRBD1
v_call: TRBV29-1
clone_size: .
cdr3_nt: TGCAGCGTTGTTACAGGGGGTTACAATGAGCAGTTCTTC
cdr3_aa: CSVVTGGYNEQFF

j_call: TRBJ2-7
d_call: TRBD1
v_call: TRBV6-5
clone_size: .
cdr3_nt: TGTGCCAGCAGCCCCAGGGGGCCCTCCTACGAGCAGTACTTC
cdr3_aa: CASSPRGPSYEQYF

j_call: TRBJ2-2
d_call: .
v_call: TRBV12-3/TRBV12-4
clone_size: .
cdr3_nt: TGTGCCAGCAAGGTGTGCACCGGGGAGCTGTTTTTT
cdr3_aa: CASKVCTGELFF

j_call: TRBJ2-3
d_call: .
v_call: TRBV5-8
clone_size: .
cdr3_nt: TGTGCCAGCAGCTTACAGTCCACAGATACGCAGTATTTT
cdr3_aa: CASSLQSTDTQYF

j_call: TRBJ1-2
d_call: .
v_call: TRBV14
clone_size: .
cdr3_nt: TGTGCCAGCAGCCAAGATAGAGGGAGGGCAGACAAGACCTATGGCTACACCTTC
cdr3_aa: CASSQDRGRADKTYGYTF

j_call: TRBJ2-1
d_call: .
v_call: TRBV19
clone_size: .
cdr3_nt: TGTGCCAGTAGTATGGTCGGGACTGCTGAGCAGTTCTTC
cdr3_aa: CASSMVGTAEQFF